The T cell receptor beta chain under discussion was sequenced for a study of T cell changes during pregnancy in multiple sclerosis. This clone was recorded once. Generated by immunoSEQ multiplex PCR, the TCRdb table keeps only in-frame clones and is missing some. The sample includes around 68,000 clones, about nine tenths of them seen just once. The V gene lost 0 bases and the J gene lost 2 bases, with 14 bases spanning the gap. CDR3 size: 17 residues. Germline V CDR1 and CDR2: KGHSH, LQKENI. The V call is TRBV18, the J call TRBJ2-1; no definite D call. This material consisted of peripheral blood, taken in the third trimester of pregnancy. This clonotype was sampled from a female donor in good health, enrolled as a control in a pregnancy study. In nucleotides, the CDR3 is TGTGCCAGCTCACCACCGTGGAGAATAGGTCCCTACAATGAGCAGTTCTTC. It translates to CASSPPWRIGPYNEQFF.